This T cell receptor beta chain was sequenced in a study of T cell responses to AZD1222 COVID-19 vaccine. Concerning this clone: The antigen is unknown.

The data were produced by immunoSEQ multiplex PCR, yet TCRdb's version contains in-frame clones alone and is incomplete. The table includes 150,000 or so clones, roughly nine tenths detected once. Broader study findings: Two doses of AZD1222 preceded a rise in Spike-specific TCR breadth and depth. Clonal diversity was possibly underestimated, and the donors were mostly white British, with more females. Researchers took repertoire samples only after the peak T cell response had come.

Trimming at V came to 3 bases and at J to 5 bases, leaving 16 bases not matched to a gene. The germline CDR1 and CDR2 sequences are MNHEY and SMNVEV (reference sequence). CDR3 length equals 18 residues. The sample in question was peripheral blood, obtained on day 0 of AZD1222 vaccination. This rearrangement joins TRBV27 to TRBJ2-3; TRBD1 aligns across 8 bases. This TCR came from an adult in good health. CDR3 region: CASSFTPGTGPHRDTQYF. The CDR3 DNA reads as TGTGCCAGCAGTTTTACACCCGGGACAGGCCCACACCGAGATACGCAGTATTTT.